This T cell receptor beta chain was captured by sequencing in a study of beta chain features in type 1 diabetes. Overall study findings and caveats: In these data, an HLA type influence on TCRB rearrangement remained unresolved. A moderate, significant TCRB CDR3 shortening appeared in type 1 diabetes across four CD4+ subsets.

The CDR3 has 14 amino acids. The V and J ends lost 0 bases and 2 bases respectively, with 8 bases between them. In germline, CDR1 is MNHNY, CDR2 SVGAGI (reference sequence). The authors reverse transcribed all of the isolated RNA, so sequencing captured expressed TCRB transcripts. The method was immunoSEQ multiplex PCR; TCRdb's version includes in-frame clones alone and lacks a portion of them. Found here are about 53,000 clones, roughly half of them singletons; the top ten hold around 2.5%. Concerning this clone itself: Its antigen is as yet unknown.

Averaging roughly 120 mL, one heparinised blood draw was given by each donor. CD4+ naive, central memory, regulatory and stem cell-like memory cells were sorted via CD45RO/CCR7/CD25/CD127/CD95/CD27. Purities over 98% were achieved in all sorted populations. The gene calls are TRBV6-6 and TRBJ2-7; D possibly corresponds to TRBD2 (5 bases). This TCR was recovered from a woman aged 40 to 50 with type 1 diabetes. The sample taken for sequencing was Tregs from blood. CDR3 sequence: CASSYSGSPYEQYF. CDR3 nucleotide sequence: TGTGCCAGCAGTTACTCAGGGAGCCCCTACGAGCAGTACTTC.